One and the same sample provided the 21 T cell receptor beta chains below, sequenced in a study of T cell responses to AZD1222 COVID-19 vaccine. This table comes from immunoSEQ multiplex PCR, and its TCRdb copy is limited to in-frame clones, with some not included. The data show roughly 200,000 clones, 80% to 95% seen once. This material consisted of peripheral blood, taken 28 days after the second AZD1222 dose. Source of these receptors: an adult who received the AZD1222 COVID-19 vaccine.

For the CDR3, the DNA is TGTGCCAGCAGCCAAGTGAGTGGCGCGGGGAATGAGCAGTTCTTC. Its protein is CASSQVSGAGNEQFF. The chain uses TRBV14 and TRBJ2-1, with D perhaps matching TRBD2 (6 bases). V gave up 1 base and J gave up 7 bases, with 14 bases separating them. Germline CDR1 reads SGHDN; CDR2 reads FVKESK. The CDR3 runs to 15 residues.

This rearrangement joins TRBV19 to TRBJ2-6; D gene ambiguous. Looked up from germline, CDR1 is LNHDA and CDR2 is SQIVND (reference sequence). This CDR3 has 12 residues. Trimming took off 6 bases at V and 4 bases at J, with 4 bases between the two ends. The CDR3 reads CASRVGANVLTF. For the CDR3, the DNA is TGTGCCAGTAGGGTCGGGGCCAACGTCCTGACTTTC.

This chain links TRBV7-3 with TRBJ2-7; 13 nucleotides line up with TRBD2. Trimming cost V 5 bases and J 7 bases; bases outside gene matches: 11. Germline-derived CDR1 and CDR2 are SGHTA and FQGTGA. This CDR3 contains 16 residues. Here the CDR3 DNA reads TGTGCCAGCAGCCCCACCAGGACTAGCGGGAGTGTTGAGCAGTACTTC. This sequence encodes CASSPTRTSGSVEQYF.

The chain recombines TRBV18 with TRBJ2-3; D is uncertain. Trimming left V 3 bases short and J 2 bases short, with 12 bases between. This CDR3 is built from 15 residues. Germline loops: CDR1 KGHSH, CDR2 LQKENI. The CDR3 sequence is CASSPGSSITDTQYF. CDR3 coding DNA: TGTGCCAGCTCACCGGGATCGTCCATCACAGATACGCAGTATTTT.

This clone was observed a single time. J is TRBJ2-1 and V is TRBV5-1, with 10 bases aligning to TRBD2. The CDR3 consists of 15 residues. The J segment lost 9 bases and the V segment lost 0 bases, leaving 6 bases of the junction unmatched. Germline-derived CDR1 and CDR2 are SGHRS and YFSETQ. DNA of the CDR3: TGCGCCAGCAGCTTGGAGGCTAGCGGGAGACTTGAGCAGTTCTTC. Its translation: CASSLEASGRLEQFF.

V is TRBV5-1 and J is TRBJ2-2; the D is unclear. This CDR3 spans 14 amino acids. V was trimmed by 0 bases and J by 8 bases, leaving 11 bases between them. Germline V gives CDR1 SGHRS, CDR2 YFSETQ. The CDR3 reads CASSLDKGTGELFF. The CDR3 DNA reads TGCGCCAGCAGCTTGGATAAGGGCACGGGGGAGCTGTTTTTT.

With respect to this clone: An end of the junction does not agree with germline; a read error may underlie this. The chain recombines TRBV18 with TRBJ1-5; TRBD1 matches 7 bases. Germline values: CDR1 KGHSH, CDR2 LQKENI. The CDR3 extends over 14 amino acids. The CDR3 reads CASSPAQGNQPQHF. CDR3 nucleotide sequence: TGCGCCAGCTCACCAGCACAGGGGAATCAGCCCCAGCATTTT. The full variable domain, completed using reference TRBV18 and TRBJ1-5, is NAGVMQNPRHLVRRRGQEARLRCSPMKGHSHVYWYRQLPEEGLKFMVYLQKENIIDESGMPKERFSAEFPKEGPSILRIQQVVRGDSAAYFCASSPAQGNQPQHFGDGTRLSIL.

The chain couples TRBV11-2 to TRBJ2-5; TRBD1 aligns across 11 bases. Germline values: CDR1 SGHAT, CDR2 FQNNGV. The CDR3 has 14 residues. V shed 11 bases and J 4 bases; nucleotides not matched to a gene: 9. CDR3 coding DNA: TGTGCCTGTCGCACCGGGACAGGGGGAGAGACCCAGTACTTC. This gives the protein CACRTGTGGETQYF.

This clone was observed a few times. The V and J genes are TRBV19 and TRBJ1-5; D possibly corresponds to TRBD1 (5 bases). The CDR3 is made up of 15 amino acids. Germline V gene data show CDR1 as LNHDA and CDR2 as SQIVND (reference sequence). V dropped 10 bases and J dropped 1 base, with 17 bases sitting between them. This CDR3 reads CATRRGERSNQPQHF. CDR3 in DNA: TGTGCCACCAGACGAGGGGAGAGGAGCAATCAGCCCCAGCATTTT.

The chain combines TRBV24-1 with TRBJ2-1; possible D gene TRBD2, 6 bases. V was clipped by 2 bases and J by 8 bases, with 9 bases between them. This CDR3 is 13 amino acids long. Germline V lookup: CDR1 KGHDR, CDR2 SFDVKD. The CDR3 DNA sequence: TGTGCCACCAGTGATTCCGGGGGATATGAGCAGTTCTTC. It is translated as CATSDSGGYEQFF.

The genes are TRBV6-5 and TRBJ2-1; D remains unclear. Germline lookup yields CDR1 MNHEY and CDR2 SVGAGI. V lost 6 bases, J lost 4 bases, and 10 bases lay in between. CDR3 length equals 13 residues. This CDR3 is CASSPLLYNEQFF. The CDR3 DNA reads TGTGCCAGCAGCCCACTACTATACAATGAGCAGTTCTTC.

The V gene is TRBV30, the J gene TRBJ1-4, with D maybe TRBD1 (5 bases). This CDR3 is built from 14 residues. Germline assignment: CDR1 GTSNPN and CDR2 SVGIG (reference sequence). Trimming took off 3 bases at V and 2 bases at J, with 10 bases between the two ends. This CDR3 reads CAWRSGTTNEKLFF. CDR3 bases: TGTGCCTGGAGATCGGGGACCACTAATGAAAAACTGTTTTTT.

The rearrangement links TRBV6-5 to TRBJ1-1, with no clear D. Germline-derived CDR1 and CDR2 are MNHEY and SVGAGI. Trimming took off 0 bases at V and 4 bases at J, with 12 bases between the two ends. The CDR3 consists of 15 residues. DNA for the CDR3: TGTGCCAGCAGTTACTCGACCCGAAGGTTCACTGAAGCTTTCTTT. It translates to CASSYSTRRFTEAFF.

The V gene is TRBV12-3 or TRBV12-4, the J gene TRBJ2-7, with D possibly being TRBD1 (5 bases). Trimming pared 3 bases from V and 3 bases from J, leaving 9 bases between. This CDR3 spans 13 amino acids. The CDR3 loop is CASSLDTGYEQYF. CDR3 DNA: TGTGCCAGCAGTTTGGACACGGGCTACGAGCAGTACTTC.

The chain employs TRBV9 and TRBJ1-1; maybe TRBD1 (6 bases). From germline, CDR1 is SGDLS and CDR2 YYNGEE. There are 15 residues in the CDR3. With 3 bases removed from V and 0 bases from J, the gap between germline ends came to 12 bases. The CDR3 protein is CASSGSTGMNTEAFF. The CDR3 coding sequence is TGTGCCAGCAGCGGATCGACAGGAATGAACACTGAAGCTTTCTTT.

The chain is built from TRBV5-4 and TRBJ2-1; no firm D call. With 3 bases removed from V and 9 bases from J, the gap between germline ends came to 13 bases. CDR3 size: 13 residues. Germline CDR1 reads SGHNT; CDR2 reads YYREEE (reference sequence). The CDR3 protein is CASSSFLKLEQFF. CDR3 in DNA: TGTGCCAGCAGCTCTTTCCTTAAACTTGAGCAGTTCTTC.

The chain has TRBV7-6 and TRBJ2-4; 8 nucleotides agree with TRBD2. The CDR3 is 16 amino acids. CDR1 and CDR2 from the germline V gene are SGHVS and FNYEAQ. V dropped 5 bases and J dropped 1; count of bases not matched to a gene: 7. CDR3 DNA: TGTGCCAGCAGCCCCGGGGGGGGTATGGCCAAAAACATTCAGTACTTC. This translates into CASSPGGGMAKNIQYF.

This clone was counted once. The chain couples TRBV7-2 to TRBJ1-5; D remains unclear. V gave up 5 bases and J gave up 1 base, with 15 bases separating them. There are 16 residues in the CDR3. Germline V CDR1 and CDR2: SGHTA, FQGNSA. CDR3 nucleotides: TGTGCCAGCAGCGGCCCCGGACGAGGCAGCAATCAGCCCCAGCATTTT. Its translation: CASSGPGRGSNQPQHF.

The chain has TRBV5-8 and TRBJ1-6, with D possibly TRBD1 on 6 matching bases. There are 16 residues in the CDR3. Germline CDR1 SGHTS, CDR2 YDEGEE. V gave up 7 bases and J gave up 7 bases, with 21 bases separating them. CDR3 sequence reads: CASQDSPIHPNSPLHF. CDR3 in DNA: TGTGCCAGCCAGGACAGCCCGATCCATCCAAATTCACCCCTCCACTTT.

This clone was seen a single time. V usage is TRBV7-9 and J usage is TRBJ1-5, with D possibly being TRBD1 (5 bases). The germline V gene encodes CDR1 SEHNR and CDR2 FQNEAQ (reference sequence). CDR3 length: 15 residues. V was clipped by 1 base and J by 2 bases, with 9 bases between them. The CDR3 DNA is TGTGCCAGCAGCTTAGGGAGGGGTGGCAATCAGCCCCAGCATTTT. This codes for CASSLGRGGNQPQHF.

This clone is a singleton in its sample. Different DNA sequences within this sample yield the same CDR3. The J gene is TRBJ1-5, the V gene TRBV4-3; D is possibly TRBD1 (6 bases). CDR1 and CDR2 from the germline V gene are LGHNA and YSLEER. CDR3 size: 14 residues. Trimming shortened V by 1 base and J by 4 bases, and 8 bases separated the two germline ends. CDR3 sequence: CASSQGQGNQPQHF. CDR3 coding DNA: TGCGCCAGCAGCCAAGGGCAGGGGAATCAGCCCCAGCATTTT.